The rows below give T cell receptor beta chains drawn from one sample of a study of cytomegalovirus exposure and HLA in healthy donors. The repertoire was sequenced with immunoSEQ multiplex PCR; TCRdb's copy has only in-frame clones and lacks some. The table records 250,000 to 400,000 clones, roughly 86% of them present only once. The sequencing input was PBMCs. The receptors shown here come from a man aged 25-45 years in good health and CMV-seronegative. Both conserved end residues are part of each CDR3. A D gene is named only where the DNA matches it firmly. Rows may omit the clone size; those that give it use once, few, many or a size class.

v_call: TRBV18
cdr3_length: 15
d_call: TRBD1
j_call: TRBJ1-5
clone_size: NA
cdr3_aa: CASSPGTGGNQPQHF
cdr3_nt: TGTGCCAGCTCACCTGGGACAGGGGGTAATCAGCCCCAGCATTTT

v_call: TRBV10-2
cdr3_length: 14
d_call: NA
j_call: TRBJ2-7
clone_size: NA
cdr3_aa: CASSEGRFSYEQYF
cdr3_nt: TGCGCCAGCAGTGAGGGCAGGTTCTCCTACGAGCAGTACTTC

v_call: TRBV5-1
cdr3_length: 14
d_call: TRBD1
j_call: TRBJ1-1
clone_size: NA
cdr3_aa: CASSQDRVSAEAFF
cdr3_nt: TGCGCCAGCAGCCAAGACAGGGTGTCCGCTGAAGCTTTCTTT

v_call: TRBV9
cdr3_length: 16
d_call: TRBD1
j_call: TRBJ2-1
clone_size: NA
cdr3_aa: CASSVGGGQQYNEQFF
cdr3_nt: TGTGCCAGCAGCGTAGGAGGGGGACAGCAATACAATGAGCAGTTCTTC

v_call: TRBV2
cdr3_length: 15
d_call: TRBD1
j_call: TRBJ1-1
clone_size: NA
cdr3_aa: CASGEQGPFRTEAFF
cdr3_nt: TGTGCCAGCGGGGAACAGGGGCCCTTTAGAACTGAAGCTTTCTTT

v_call: TRBV5-1
cdr3_length: 14
d_call: NA
j_call: TRBJ1-6
clone_size: few
cdr3_aa: CASSLGQYNSPLHF
cdr3_nt: TGCGCCAGCAGCTTGGGACAGTATAATTCACCCCTCCACTTT

v_call: TRBV7-6
cdr3_length: 17
d_call: TRBD1
j_call: TRBJ2-1
clone_size: NA
cdr3_aa: CASSLEPPGQGDNEQFF
cdr3_nt: TGTGCCAGCAGCTTAGAGCCTCCCGGACAGGGGGACAATGAGCAGTTCTTC

v_call: TRBV2
cdr3_length: 12
d_call: TRBD1
j_call: TRBJ1-2
clone_size: NA
cdr3_aa: CASRGQLYGYTF
cdr3_nt: TGTGCCAGCAGGGGACAGCTCTATGGCTACACCTTC

v_call: TRBV27
cdr3_length: 15
d_call: NA
j_call: TRBJ1-4
clone_size: NA
cdr3_aa: CASSPAGGSNEKLFF
cdr3_nt: TGTGCCAGCAGTCCCGCCGGGGGGTCTAATGAAAAACTGTTTTTT

v_call: TRBV6-5
cdr3_length: 14
d_call: TRBD1
j_call: TRBJ2-5
clone_size: once
cdr3_aa: CASSKDRGRETQYF
cdr3_nt: TGTGCCAGCAGTAAGGACAGGGGCAGGGAGACCCAGTACTTC

v_call: TRBV18
cdr3_length: 15
d_call: TRBD2
j_call: TRBJ2-1
clone_size: NA
cdr3_aa: CASSPPLAGDNEQFF
cdr3_nt: TGTGCCAGCTCACCCCCCCTAGCGGGGGACAATGAGCAGTTCTTC

v_call: TRBV2
cdr3_length: 13
d_call: TRBD1
j_call: TRBJ2-1
clone_size: once
cdr3_aa: CASDRGSYNEQFF
cdr3_nt: TGTGCCAGCGACAGGGGTTCCTACAATGAGCAGTTCTTC

v_call: TRBV19
cdr3_length: 15
d_call: NA
j_call: TRBJ2-2
clone_size: NA
cdr3_aa: CASSIRGLNTGELFF
cdr3_nt: TGTGCCAGTAGTATACGAGGGCTTAACACCGGGGAGCTGTTTTTT

v_call: TRBV7-9
cdr3_length: 15
d_call: TRBD1
j_call: TRBJ1-4
clone_size: once
cdr3_aa: CASSLEGQQYEKLFF
cdr3_nt: TGTGCCAGCAGCTTAGAGGGACAGCAGTATGAAAAACTGTTTTTT

v_call: TRBV27
cdr3_length: 15
d_call: TRBD1
j_call: TRBJ2-7
clone_size: NA
cdr3_aa: CASSFVGQGAYEQYF
cdr3_nt: TGTGCCAGCAGTTTCGTAGGGCAGGGGGCCTACGAGCAGTACTTC

v_call: TRBV25-1
cdr3_length: 12
d_call: TRBD2
j_call: TRBJ2-3
clone_size: NA
cdr3_aa: CATTGGTDTQYF
cdr3_nt: TGTGCCACCACCGGGGGGACAGATACGCAGTATTTT

v_call: TRBV6-6
cdr3_length: 14
d_call: NA
j_call: TRBJ1-1
clone_size: NA
cdr3_aa: CASGGERLNTEAFF
cdr3_nt: TGTGCCAGCGGAGGTGAAAGATTGAACACTGAAGCTTTCTTT

v_call: TRBV10-2
cdr3_length: 13
d_call: TRBD1
j_call: TRBJ2-7
clone_size: NA
cdr3_aa: CASRPGQGHEQYF
cdr3_nt: TGCGCCAGCCGACCGGGACAGGGCCACGAGCAGTACTTC

v_call: TRBV18
cdr3_length: 13
d_call: TRBD1
j_call: TRBJ1-2
clone_size: NA
cdr3_aa: CASEQGDNYGYTF
cdr3_nt: TGTGCCAGCGAGCAGGGGGACAACTATGGCTACACCTTC

v_call: TRBV6-5
cdr3_length: 16
d_call: TRBD1
j_call: TRBJ1-6
clone_size: NA
cdr3_aa: CASSYAGQGLGSPLHF
cdr3_nt: TGTGCCAGCAGTTACGCGGGACAGGGGCTTGGTTCACCCCTCCACTTT

v_call: TRBV11-3
cdr3_length: 14
d_call: NA
j_call: TRBJ1-1
clone_size: few
cdr3_aa: CASSLGALGSEAFF
cdr3_nt: TGTGCCAGCAGCTTAGGGGCCCTTGGCTCCGAAGCTTTCTTT

v_call: TRBV6-5
cdr3_length: 14
d_call: TRBD1
j_call: TRBJ1-2
clone_size: once
cdr3_aa: CASSYLDRVYGYTF
cdr3_nt: TGTGCCAGCAGTTACTTGGACAGGGTCTATGGCTACACCTTC

v_call: TRBV4-1
cdr3_length: 15
d_call: TRBD2
j_call: TRBJ2-7
clone_size: NA
cdr3_aa: CASSQAGTSGYEQYF
cdr3_nt: TGCGCCAGCAGCCAAGCTGGGACTAGCGGCTACGAGCAGTACTTC

v_call: TRBV4-3
cdr3_length: 17
d_call: NA
j_call: TRBJ2-1
clone_size: NA
cdr3_aa: CASSQDGSGLGAYEQFF
cdr3_nt: TGCGCCAGCAGCCAAGATGGATCCGGACTGGGGGCCTATGAGCAGTTCTTC

v_call: TRBV6-6
cdr3_length: 13
d_call: NA
j_call: TRBJ1-2
clone_size: few
cdr3_aa: CASSQGIHYGYTF
cdr3_nt: TGTGCCAGCAGTCAGGGGATTCACTATGGCTACACCTTC

v_call: TRBV5-1
cdr3_length: 15
d_call: NA
j_call: TRBJ2-3
clone_size: NA
cdr3_aa: CASSWNGHGTDTQYF
cdr3_nt: TGCGCCAGCAGCTGGAACGGACATGGCACAGATACGCAGTATTTT

v_call: TRBV10-2
cdr3_length: 14
d_call: NA
j_call: TRBJ2-5
clone_size: NA
cdr3_aa: CASSVTSSRETQYF
cdr3_nt: TGCGCCAGCAGTGTTACTAGCAGCCGAGAGACCCAGTACTTC

v_call: TRBV14
cdr3_length: 16
d_call: NA
j_call: TRBJ2-5
clone_size: NA
cdr3_aa: CASSQDASRVVETQYF
cdr3_nt: TGTGCCAGCAGCCAAGATGCGTCTCGGGTGGTGGAGACCCAGTACTTC

v_call: TRBV6-1
cdr3_length: 14
d_call: TRBD1
j_call: TRBJ2-7
clone_size: once
cdr3_aa: CASSETGVLHEQYF
cdr3_nt: TGTGCCAGCAGTGAAACAGGGGTCCTCCACGAGCAGTACTTC

v_call: TRBV2
cdr3_length: 16
d_call: TRBD2
j_call: TRBJ2-3
clone_size: NA
cdr3_aa: CASSAGLAGGTDTQYF
cdr3_nt: TGTGCCAGCAGTGCCGGGCTAGCGGGGGGCACAGATACGCAGTATTTT

v_call: TRBV4-1
cdr3_length: 14
d_call: NA
j_call: TRBJ2-1
clone_size: NA
cdr3_aa: CASSFRERDNEQFF
cdr3_nt: TGCGCCAGCTCCTTTCGGGAGCGAGACAATGAGCAGTTCTTC

v_call: TRBV30
cdr3_length: 15
d_call: TRBD1
j_call: TRBJ2-5
clone_size: NA
cdr3_aa: CAWGSRTGSTETQYF
cdr3_nt: TGTGCCTGGGGAAGTAGGACAGGGAGTACGGAGACCCAGTACTTC

v_call: TRBV5-4
cdr3_length: 14
d_call: NA
j_call: TRBJ2-6
clone_size: NA
cdr3_aa: CASSLLPGANVLTF
cdr3_nt: TGTGCCAGCAGCCTGCTACCCGGGGCCAACGTCCTGACTTTC

v_call: TRBV6-5
cdr3_length: 15
d_call: NA
j_call: TRBJ2-3
clone_size: few
cdr3_aa: CASSYGGARTDTQYF
cdr3_nt: TGTGCCAGCAGTTACGGGGGGGCCCGCACAGATACGCAGTATTTT

v_call: TRBV11-3
cdr3_length: 15
d_call: TRBD2
j_call: TRBJ2-1
clone_size: NA
cdr3_aa: CASSSSGTTYNEQFF
cdr3_nt: TGTGCCAGCAGCTCCTCCGGGACTACCTACAATGAGCAGTTCTTC

v_call: TRBV10-1
cdr3_length: 17
d_call: TRBD2
j_call: TRBJ2-3
clone_size: NA
cdr3_aa: CASSEFSLAGIADTQYF
cdr3_nt: TGCGCCAGCAGTGAGTTTTCTCTAGCGGGGATCGCAGATACGCAGTATTTT

v_call: TRBV6-1
cdr3_length: 14
d_call: TRBD2
j_call: TRBJ2-7
clone_size: NA
cdr3_aa: CASSPSGLSYEQYF
cdr3_nt: TGTGCCAGCAGCCCTAGCGGGTTATCCTACGAGCAGTACTTC

v_call: TRBV2
cdr3_length: 12
d_call: NA
j_call: TRBJ1-1
clone_size: NA
cdr3_aa: CASSMLKTEAFF
cdr3_nt: TGTGCCAGCAGTATGCTAAAGACTGAAGCTTTCTTT

v_call: TRBV4-1
cdr3_length: 16
d_call: NA
j_call: TRBJ2-3
clone_size: NA
cdr3_aa: CASSKAPQAVTDTQYF
cdr3_nt: TGCGCCAGCAGCAAAGCCCCACAGGCAGTCACAGATACGCAGTATTTT

v_call: TRBV12-5
cdr3_length: 14
d_call: TRBD2
j_call: TRBJ2-1
clone_size: NA
cdr3_aa: CATRPRGGSNEQFF
cdr3_nt: TGTGCTACTCGGCCCCGGGGGGGAAGTAATGAGCAGTTCTTC

v_call: TRBV27
cdr3_length: 13
d_call: NA
j_call: TRBJ1-2
clone_size: NA
cdr3_aa: CASSFLDRGGYTF
cdr3_nt: TGTGCCAGCAGTTTTCTGGACAGAGGCGGCTACACCTTC

v_call: TRBV27
cdr3_length: 13
d_call: NA
j_call: TRBJ1-5
clone_size: NA
cdr3_aa: CASSYYSNQPQHF
cdr3_nt: TGTGCCAGCAGTTATTATAGCAATCAGCCCCAGCATTTT

v_call: TRBV9
cdr3_length: 13
d_call: NA
j_call: TRBJ1-2
clone_size: NA
cdr3_aa: CASSPPGGHGYTF
cdr3_nt: TGTGCCAGCAGCCCCCCCGGGGGTCATGGCTACACCTTC

v_call: TRBV5-1
cdr3_length: 15
d_call: NA
j_call: TRBJ1-6
clone_size: NA
cdr3_aa: CASSFLPGYNSPLHF
cdr3_nt: TGCGCCAGCAGCTTTCTCCCAGGATATAATTCACCCCTCCACTTT

v_call: TRBV25-1
cdr3_length: 17
d_call: NA
j_call: TRBJ1-3
clone_size: NA
cdr3_aa: CASSEYRTPYSGNTIYF
cdr3_nt: TGTGCCAGCAGTGAATATAGGACACCCTATTCTGGAAACACCATATATTTT

v_call: TRBV7-9
cdr3_length: 14
d_call: NA
j_call: TRBJ1-2
clone_size: NA
cdr3_aa: CASSLDGRGRGYTF
cdr3_nt: TGTGCCAGCAGCTTAGATGGAAGGGGCCGTGGCTACACCTTC

v_call: TRBV4-1
cdr3_length: 13
d_call: NA
j_call: TRBJ2-7
clone_size: NA
cdr3_aa: CASSLRESYEQYF
cdr3_nt: TGCGCCAGCAGTTTACGGGAATCCTACGAGCAGTACTTC

v_call: TRBV27
cdr3_length: 14
d_call: NA
j_call: TRBJ2-7
clone_size: NA
cdr3_aa: CASSLRTPGSEQYF
cdr3_nt: TGTGCCAGCAGTTTGAGGACCCCGGGGTCCGAGCAGTACTTC

v_call: TRBV6-6
cdr3_length: 13
d_call: TRBD1
j_call: TRBJ1-2
clone_size: NA
cdr3_aa: CASSRQGRYGYTF
cdr3_nt: TGTGCCAGCAGTCGACAGGGTCGTTATGGCTACACCTTC

v_call: TRBV5-8
cdr3_length: 14
d_call: NA
j_call: TRBJ1-2
clone_size: NA
cdr3_aa: CASRSRGQYRGYTF
cdr3_nt: TGTGCCAGCAGATCCCGAGGACAGTATCGTGGCTACACCTTC

v_call: TRBV6-6
cdr3_length: 14
d_call: NA
j_call: TRBJ2-5
clone_size: few
cdr3_aa: CATRSLATQETQYF
cdr3_nt: TGTGCCACCAGATCGCTAGCGACACAAGAGACCCAGTACTTC

v_call: TRBV29-1
cdr3_length: 10
d_call: NA
j_call: TRBJ1-1
clone_size: NA
cdr3_aa: CSAGHLEAFF
cdr3_nt: TGCAGCGCTGGACACCTTGAAGCTTTCTTT

v_call: TRBV5-1
cdr3_length: 11
d_call: NA
j_call: TRBJ2-3
clone_size: NA
cdr3_aa: CASIGRDTQYF
cdr3_nt: TGCGCCAGCATCGGGAGAGATACGCAGTATTTT